The clone carrying this T cell receptor (beta chain) was recorded a few times. Its cognate antigen is unknown. The germline gives CDR1 SGHAT, CDR2 FQNNGV. V was trimmed by 5 bases and J by 1 base, leaving 17 bases between them. The CDR3 loop spans 17 amino acids. Using its own MiXCR run on the RT-PCR reads, TCRdb lists one record per CDR3 protein. The sample lists about 780,000 distinct CDR3 sequences; 15% to 20% were seen once. The data stem from a study of response to subunit inactivated influenza vaccine. Study findings and constraints: It was the authors' suggestion that each seasonal influenza vaccination recruits few new T cells.

The TCR comes from a middle-aged man who received an inactivated influenza vaccine. V usage is TRBV11-2 and J usage is TRBJ2-2; either TRBD1 or TRBD2 may supply D (6 bases each). Sequenced material: PBMCs from blood, taken 5 days after vaccination. This CDR3 is CASSPPWGRGNTGELFF. The CDR3 nucleotides are TGTGCCAGCAGCCCCCCCTGGGGGCGGGGGAACACCGGGGAGCTGTTTTTT.